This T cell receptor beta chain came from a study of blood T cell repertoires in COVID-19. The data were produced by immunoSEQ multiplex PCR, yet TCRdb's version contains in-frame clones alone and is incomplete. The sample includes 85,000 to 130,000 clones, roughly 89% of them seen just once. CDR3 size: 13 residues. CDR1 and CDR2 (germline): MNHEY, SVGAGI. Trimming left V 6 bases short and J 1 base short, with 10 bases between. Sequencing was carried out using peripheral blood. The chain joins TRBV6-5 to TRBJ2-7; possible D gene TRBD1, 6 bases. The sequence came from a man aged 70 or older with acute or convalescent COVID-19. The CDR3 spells CASSPGQSYEQYF. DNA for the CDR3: TGTGCCAGCAGCCCCGGACAGTCCTACGAGCAGTACTTC.